The TCR beta chain under discussion was sequenced for a study of cytotoxic CD8 clonotypes in ibrutinib-treated CLL. Whole-study context: Productive templates averaged approximately 260,000 per sample, and productive rearrangements 94,082. General study findings and limits: Having risen at ibrutinib response, clonality had fallen back toward baseline by progression. Baseline levels of clonality went above those of age-matched healthy donors and moved with circulating CD8+ T-cell counts.

Concerning this clone: Its target is unknown.

Data came from immunoSEQ multiplex PCR; TCRdb stores just in-frame clones and leaves some out. This table has some 63,000 clones, 90% appearing once. The V gene's germline CDR1 is SGHVS and CDR2 FQNEAQ. The V segment lost 3 bases and the J segment 4 bases; nucleotides outside the gene matches: 6. This CDR3 contains 15 residues. This sequence originates from a human donor with chronic lymphocytic leukemia. V gene TRBV7-8 combines with J gene TRBJ2-3; 8 positions match TRBD1. The sequencing here drew on PBMCs, taken after 12 months of ibrutinib treatment. The CDR3, as DNA: TGTGCCAGCAGCTTGAGGACAGGGAGTTCAGATACGCAGTATTTT. Translation: CASSLRTGSSDTQYF.